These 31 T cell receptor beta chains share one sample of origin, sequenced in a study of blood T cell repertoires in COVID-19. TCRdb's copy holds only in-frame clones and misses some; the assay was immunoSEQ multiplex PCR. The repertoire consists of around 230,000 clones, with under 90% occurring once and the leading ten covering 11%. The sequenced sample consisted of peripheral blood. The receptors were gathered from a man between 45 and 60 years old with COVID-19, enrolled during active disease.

The DNA for the CDR3 is TGCGCCAGCAGCTTGCCCCCCGAGGAGGCGGGAGTGCTTCCCTTTTGGAATGAGCAGTTCTTC. This encodes CASSLPPEEAGVLPFWNEQFF. This chain joins TRBV5-1 and TRBJ2-1, with 7 nucleotides matching TRBD2. This CDR3 has 21 residues. The germline V gene encodes CDR1 SGHRS and CDR2 YFSETQ. V lost 1 base to trimming and J lost 7 bases; unmatched junction nucleotides: 26.

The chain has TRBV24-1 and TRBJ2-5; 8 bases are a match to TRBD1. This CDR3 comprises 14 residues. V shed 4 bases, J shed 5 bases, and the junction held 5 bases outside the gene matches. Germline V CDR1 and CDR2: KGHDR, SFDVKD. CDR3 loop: CATSEARGRETQYF. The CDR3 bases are TGTGCCACCAGTGAGGCCAGGGGGCGGGAGACCCAGTACTTC.

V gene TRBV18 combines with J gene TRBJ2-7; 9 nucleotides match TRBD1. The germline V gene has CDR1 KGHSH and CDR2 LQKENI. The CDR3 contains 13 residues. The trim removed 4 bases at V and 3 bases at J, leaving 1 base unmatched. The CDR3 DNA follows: TGTGCCAGCTCACTGGGACAGGGCTACGAGCAGTACTTC. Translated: CASSLGQGYEQYF.

The CDR3 nucleotides are TGTGCCAGTAGTCGGGACAGGGACTATGGCTACACCTTC. It specifies CASSRDRDYGYTF. V and J are TRBV19 and TRBJ1-2; 9 nucleotides align to TRBD1. Trimming removed 5 bases from V and 3 bases from J; junction bases left unmatched: 1. The CDR3 has 13 residues. The germline V gene encodes CDR1 LNHDA and CDR2 SQIVND (reference sequence).

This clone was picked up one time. The CDR3 DNA is TGTGCCAGCAGCAAAACAGGGATCGGGGCTGAAGCTTTCTTT. Residues: CASSKTGIGAEAFF. The V and J genes are TRBV7-9 and TRBJ1-1, with D possibly TRBD1 on 6 matching bases. CDR3 length equals 14 residues. The V and J ends lost 5 bases and 6 bases respectively, with 16 bases between them. The germline V gene encodes CDR1 SEHNR and CDR2 FQNEAQ (reference sequence).

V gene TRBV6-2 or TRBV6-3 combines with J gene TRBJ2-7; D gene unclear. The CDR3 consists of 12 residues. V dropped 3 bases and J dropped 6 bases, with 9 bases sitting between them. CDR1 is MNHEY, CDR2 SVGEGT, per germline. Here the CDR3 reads CASSYFFSEQYF. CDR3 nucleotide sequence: TGTGCCAGCAGTTATTTCTTTTCCGAGCAGTACTTC.

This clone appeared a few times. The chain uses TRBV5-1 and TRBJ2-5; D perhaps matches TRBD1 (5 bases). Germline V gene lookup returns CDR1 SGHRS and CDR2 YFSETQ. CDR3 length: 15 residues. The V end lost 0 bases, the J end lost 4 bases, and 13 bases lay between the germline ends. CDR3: CASSLAGPVGETQYF. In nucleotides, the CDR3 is TGCGCCAGCAGCTTGGCAGGGCCGGTGGGAGAGACCCAGTACTTC. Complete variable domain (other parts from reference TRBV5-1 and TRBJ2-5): KAGVTQTPRYLIKTRGQQVTLSCSPISGHRSVSWYQQTPGQGLQFLFEYFSETQRNKGNFPGRFSGRQFSNSRSEMNVSTLELGDSALYLCASSLAGPVGETQYFGPGTRLLVL.

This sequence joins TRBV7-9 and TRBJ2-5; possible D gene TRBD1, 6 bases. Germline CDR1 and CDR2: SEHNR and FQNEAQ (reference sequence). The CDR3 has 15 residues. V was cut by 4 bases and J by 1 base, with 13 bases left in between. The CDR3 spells CASSSRTGTQETQYF. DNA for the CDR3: TGTGCCAGCAGCTCAAGAACAGGGACCCAAGAGACCCAGTACTTC.

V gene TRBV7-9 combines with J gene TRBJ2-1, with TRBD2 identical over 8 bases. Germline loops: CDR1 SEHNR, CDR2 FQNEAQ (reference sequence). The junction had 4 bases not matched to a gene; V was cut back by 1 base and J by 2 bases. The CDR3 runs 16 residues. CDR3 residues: CASSLDSGAPYNEQFF. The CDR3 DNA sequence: TGTGCCAGCAGCTTAGATAGCGGGGCCCCCTACAATGAGCAGTTCTTC.

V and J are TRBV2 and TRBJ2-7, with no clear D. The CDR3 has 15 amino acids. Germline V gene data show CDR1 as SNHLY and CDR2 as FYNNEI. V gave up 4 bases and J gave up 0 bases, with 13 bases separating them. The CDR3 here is CASSGGDSSSYEQYF. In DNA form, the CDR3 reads TGTGCCAGCAGTGGAGGAGACTCCAGCTCCTACGAGCAGTACTTC.

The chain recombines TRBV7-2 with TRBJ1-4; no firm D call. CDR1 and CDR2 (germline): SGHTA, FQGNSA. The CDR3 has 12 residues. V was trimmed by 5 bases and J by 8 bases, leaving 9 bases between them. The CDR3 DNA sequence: TGTGCCAGCAGCCACAAGCGCGAAAAACTGTTTTTT. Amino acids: CASSHKREKLFF.

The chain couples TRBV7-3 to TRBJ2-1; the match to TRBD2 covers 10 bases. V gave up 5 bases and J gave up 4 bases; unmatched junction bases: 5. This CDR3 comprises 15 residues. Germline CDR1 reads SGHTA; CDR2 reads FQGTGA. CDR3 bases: TGTGCCAGCAGCCAAGGGACTAGCGTTTACAATGAGCAGTTCTTC. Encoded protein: CASSQGTSVYNEQFF.

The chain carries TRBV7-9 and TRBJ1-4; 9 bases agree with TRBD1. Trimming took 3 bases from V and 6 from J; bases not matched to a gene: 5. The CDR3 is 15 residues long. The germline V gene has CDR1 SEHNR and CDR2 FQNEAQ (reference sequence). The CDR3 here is CASSLGQGYDEKLFF. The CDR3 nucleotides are TGTGCCAGCAGCTTGGGACAGGGATATGATGAAAAACTGTTTTTT.

The CDR3 is CASSFGRLGLAGAYEQYF. The CDR3 coding sequence is TGTGCCAGCAGTTTCGGCCGACTGGGACTAGCGGGAGCCTACGAGCAGTACTTC. V usage is TRBV27 and J usage is TRBJ2-7; 14 bases are shared with TRBD2. Germline CDR1 and CDR2: MNHEY and SMNVEV (reference sequence). V dropped 3 bases and J dropped 2; count of bases not matched to a gene: 9. The CDR3 is 18 residues long.

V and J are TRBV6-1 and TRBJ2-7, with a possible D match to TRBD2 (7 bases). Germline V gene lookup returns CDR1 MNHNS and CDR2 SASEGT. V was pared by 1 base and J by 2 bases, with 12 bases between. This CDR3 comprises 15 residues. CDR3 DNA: TGTGCCAGCAGTGAAGAGGGGGGGAGCCCCTACGAGCAGTACTTC. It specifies CASSEEGGSPYEQYF.

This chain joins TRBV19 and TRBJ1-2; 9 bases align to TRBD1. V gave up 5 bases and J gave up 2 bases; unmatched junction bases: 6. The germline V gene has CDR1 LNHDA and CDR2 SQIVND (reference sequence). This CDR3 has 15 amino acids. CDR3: CASSSTGQGNYGYTF. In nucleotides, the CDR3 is TGTGCCAGTAGTTCGACGGGACAGGGCAACTATGGCTACACCTTC. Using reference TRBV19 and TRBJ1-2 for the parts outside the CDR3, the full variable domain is DGGITQSPKYLFRKEGQNVTLSCEQNLNHDAMYWYRQDPGQGLRLIYYSQIVNDFQKGDIAEGYSVSREKKESFPLTVTSAQKNPTAFYLCASSSTGQGNYGYTFGSGTRLTVV.

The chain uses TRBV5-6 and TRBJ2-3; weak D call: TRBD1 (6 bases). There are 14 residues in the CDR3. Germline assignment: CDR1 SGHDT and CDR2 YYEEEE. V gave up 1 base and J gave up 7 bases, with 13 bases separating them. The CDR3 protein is CASSLTGSVNTQYF. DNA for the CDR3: TGTGCCAGCAGCTTGACAGGGTCGGTAAATACGCAGTATTTT.

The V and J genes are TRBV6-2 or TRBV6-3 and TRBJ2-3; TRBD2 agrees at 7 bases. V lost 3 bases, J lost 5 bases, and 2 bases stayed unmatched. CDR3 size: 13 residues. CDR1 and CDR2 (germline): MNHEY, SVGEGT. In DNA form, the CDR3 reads TGTGCCAGCAGTTATCGGGGGGTAGATACGCAGTATTTT. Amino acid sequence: CASSYRGVDTQYF.

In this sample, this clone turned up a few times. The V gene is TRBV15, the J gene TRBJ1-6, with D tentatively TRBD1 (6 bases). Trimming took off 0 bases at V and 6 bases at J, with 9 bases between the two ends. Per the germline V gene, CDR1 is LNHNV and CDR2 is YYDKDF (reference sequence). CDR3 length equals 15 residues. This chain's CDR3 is CATSRDRGSNSPLHF. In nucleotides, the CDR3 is TGTGCCACCAGCAGAGACAGGGGAAGTAATTCACCCCTCCACTTT.

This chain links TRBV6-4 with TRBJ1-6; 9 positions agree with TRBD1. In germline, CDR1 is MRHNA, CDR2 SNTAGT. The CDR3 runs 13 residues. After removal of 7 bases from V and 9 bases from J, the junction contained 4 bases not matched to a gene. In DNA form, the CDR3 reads TGTGCCAGCAAAAAGGACAGGGGTTCACCCCTCCACTTT. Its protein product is CASKKDRGSPLHF.

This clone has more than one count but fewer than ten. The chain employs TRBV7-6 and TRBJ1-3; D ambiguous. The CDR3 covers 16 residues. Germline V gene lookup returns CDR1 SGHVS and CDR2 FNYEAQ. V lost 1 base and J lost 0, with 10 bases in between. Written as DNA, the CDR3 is TGTGCCAGCAGCTTAGAGACCGGGAACTCTGGAAACACCATATATTTT. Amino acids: CASSLETGNSGNTIYF.

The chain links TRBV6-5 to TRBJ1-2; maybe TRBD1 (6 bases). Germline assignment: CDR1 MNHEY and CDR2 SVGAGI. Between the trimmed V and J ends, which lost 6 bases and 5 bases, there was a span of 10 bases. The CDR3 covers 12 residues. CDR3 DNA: TGTGCCAGCAGCGGGACAATGTATGGCTACACCTTC. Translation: CASSGTMYGYTF.

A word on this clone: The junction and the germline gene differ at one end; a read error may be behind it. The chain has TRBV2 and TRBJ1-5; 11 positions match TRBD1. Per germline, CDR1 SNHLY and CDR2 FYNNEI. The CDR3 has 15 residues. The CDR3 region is CASSEGTGGNQPQHF. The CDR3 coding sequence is TGTGCCAGCAGCGAAGGGACAGGGGGAAATCAGCCCCAGCATTTT.

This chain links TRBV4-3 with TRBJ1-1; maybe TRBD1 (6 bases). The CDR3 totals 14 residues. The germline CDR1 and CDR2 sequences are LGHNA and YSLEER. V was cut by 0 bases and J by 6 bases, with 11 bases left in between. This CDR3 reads CASSQETGFAEAFF. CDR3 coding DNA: TGCGCCAGCAGCCAAGAAACAGGGTTTGCTGAAGCTTTCTTT.

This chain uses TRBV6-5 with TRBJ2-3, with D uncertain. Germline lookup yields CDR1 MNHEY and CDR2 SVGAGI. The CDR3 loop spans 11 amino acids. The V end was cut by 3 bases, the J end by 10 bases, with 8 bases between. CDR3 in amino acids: CASSYLSAQYF. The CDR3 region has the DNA TGTGCCAGCAGTTATCTGTCGGCGCAGTATTTT.

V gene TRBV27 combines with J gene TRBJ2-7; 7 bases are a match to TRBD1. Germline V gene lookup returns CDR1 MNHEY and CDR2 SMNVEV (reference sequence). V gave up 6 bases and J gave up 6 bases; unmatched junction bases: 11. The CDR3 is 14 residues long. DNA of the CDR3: TGTGCCAGCAGACCTAGACAGGGTTTCGGCGAGCAGTACTTC. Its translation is CASRPRQGFGEQYF.

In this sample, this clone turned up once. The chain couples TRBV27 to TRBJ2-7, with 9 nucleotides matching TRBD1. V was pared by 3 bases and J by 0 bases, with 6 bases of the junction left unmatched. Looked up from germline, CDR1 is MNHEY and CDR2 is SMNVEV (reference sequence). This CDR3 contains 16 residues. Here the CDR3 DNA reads TGTGCCAGCAGTTTGGCCGGGACAGGGACCTCCTACGAGCAGTACTTC. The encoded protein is CASSLAGTGTSYEQYF.

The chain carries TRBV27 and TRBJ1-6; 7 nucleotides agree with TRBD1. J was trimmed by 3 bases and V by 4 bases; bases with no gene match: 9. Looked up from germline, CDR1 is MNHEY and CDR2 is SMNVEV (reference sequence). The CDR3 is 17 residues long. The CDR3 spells CASSSETGSGYNSPLHF. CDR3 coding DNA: TGTGCCAGCAGTTCCGAGACAGGGTCCGGCTATAATTCACCCCTCCACTTT.

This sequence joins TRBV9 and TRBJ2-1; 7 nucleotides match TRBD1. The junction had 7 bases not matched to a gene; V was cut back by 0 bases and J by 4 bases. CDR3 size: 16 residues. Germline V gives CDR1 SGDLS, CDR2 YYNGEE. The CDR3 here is CASSVGGRGSYNEQFF. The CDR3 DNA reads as TGTGCCAGCAGCGTAGGAGGCAGGGGGTCTTACAATGAGCAGTTCTTC.

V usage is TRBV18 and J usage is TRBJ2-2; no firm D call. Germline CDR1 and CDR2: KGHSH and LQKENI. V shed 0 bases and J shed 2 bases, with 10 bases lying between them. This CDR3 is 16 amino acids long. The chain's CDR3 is CASSPPIQLNTGELFF. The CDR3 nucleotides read TGTGCCAGCTCACCACCGATACAGCTTAACACCGGGGAGCTGTTTTTT.

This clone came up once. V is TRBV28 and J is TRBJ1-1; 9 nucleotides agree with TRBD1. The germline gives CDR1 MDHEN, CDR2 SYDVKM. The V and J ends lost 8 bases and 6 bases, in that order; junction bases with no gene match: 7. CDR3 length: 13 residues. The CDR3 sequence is CASGDRGVPEAFF. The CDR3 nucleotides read TGTGCCAGCGGCGACAGGGGGGTCCCTGAAGCTTTCTTT.